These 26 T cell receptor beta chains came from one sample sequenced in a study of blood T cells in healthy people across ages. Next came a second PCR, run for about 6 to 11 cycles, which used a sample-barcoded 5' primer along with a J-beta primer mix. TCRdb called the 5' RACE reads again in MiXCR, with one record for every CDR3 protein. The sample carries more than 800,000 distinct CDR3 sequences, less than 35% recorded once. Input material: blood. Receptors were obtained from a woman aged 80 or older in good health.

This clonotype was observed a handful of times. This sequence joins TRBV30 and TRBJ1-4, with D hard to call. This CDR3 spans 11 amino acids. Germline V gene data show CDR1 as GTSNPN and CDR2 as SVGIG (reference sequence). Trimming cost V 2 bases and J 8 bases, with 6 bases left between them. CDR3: CAWSHSEKLFF. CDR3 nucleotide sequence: TGTGCCTGGAGTCACTCGGAAAAACTGTTTTTT.

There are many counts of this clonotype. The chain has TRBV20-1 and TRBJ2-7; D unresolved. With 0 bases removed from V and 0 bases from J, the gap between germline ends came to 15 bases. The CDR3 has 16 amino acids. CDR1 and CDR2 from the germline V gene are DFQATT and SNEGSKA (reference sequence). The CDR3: CSARDYRDQSSYEQYF. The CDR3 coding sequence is TGCAGTGCTAGAGATTACCGCGACCAGAGCTCCTACGAGCAGTACTTC.

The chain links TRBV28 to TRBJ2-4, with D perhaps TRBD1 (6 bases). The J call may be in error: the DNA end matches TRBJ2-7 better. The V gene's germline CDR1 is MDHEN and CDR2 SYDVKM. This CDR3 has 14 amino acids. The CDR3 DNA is TGTGCCAGCAATCCGGGACATAAAACCTACGAGCAGTACTTC. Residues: CASNPGHKTYEQYF.

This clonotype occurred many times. The CDR3 region has the DNA TGTGCCAGCTCACCGAACAGGGATCCCGGCTATGGCTACACCTTC. Residues: CASSPNRDPGYGYTF. The genes are TRBV18 and TRBJ1-2; D is possibly TRBD1 (6 bases). In germline, CDR1 is KGHSH, CDR2 LQKENI. This CDR3 is 15 amino acids long. Between the trimmed V and J ends, which lost 3 bases and 4 bases, there was a span of 15 bases.

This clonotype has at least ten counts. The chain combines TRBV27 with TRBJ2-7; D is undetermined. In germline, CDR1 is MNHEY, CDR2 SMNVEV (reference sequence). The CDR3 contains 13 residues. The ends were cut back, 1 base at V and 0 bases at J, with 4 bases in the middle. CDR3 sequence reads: CASSLFPSYEQYF. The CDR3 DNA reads TGTGCCAGCAGTTTATTCCCCTCCTACGAGCAGTACTTC.

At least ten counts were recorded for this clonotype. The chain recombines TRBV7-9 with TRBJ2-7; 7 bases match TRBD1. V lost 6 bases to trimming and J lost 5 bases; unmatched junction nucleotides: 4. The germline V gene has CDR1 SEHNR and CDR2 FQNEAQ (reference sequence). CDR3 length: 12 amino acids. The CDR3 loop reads CASSYDRDEQYF. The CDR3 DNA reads TGTGCCAGCAGTTACGACAGGGACGAGCAGTACTTC. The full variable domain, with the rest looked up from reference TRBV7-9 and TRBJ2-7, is DTGVSQNPRHKITKRGQNVTFRCDPISEHNRLYWYRQTLGQGPEFLTYFQNEAQLEKSRLLSDRFSAERPKGSFSTLEIQRTEQGDSAMYLCASSYDRDEQYFGPGTRLTVT.

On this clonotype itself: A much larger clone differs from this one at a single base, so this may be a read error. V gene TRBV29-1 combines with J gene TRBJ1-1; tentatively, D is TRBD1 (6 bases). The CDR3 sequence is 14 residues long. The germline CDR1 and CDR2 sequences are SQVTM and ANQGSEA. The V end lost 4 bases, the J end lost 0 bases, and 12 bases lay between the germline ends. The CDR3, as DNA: TGCAGCGTTGGGGAAGGGGGTATGAACACTGAAGCTTTCTTT. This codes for CSVGEGGMNTEAFF.

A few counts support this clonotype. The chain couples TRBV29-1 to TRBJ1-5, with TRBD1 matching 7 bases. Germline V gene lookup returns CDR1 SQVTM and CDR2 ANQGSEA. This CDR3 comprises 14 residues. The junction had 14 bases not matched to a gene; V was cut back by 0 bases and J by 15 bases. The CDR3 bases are TGCAGCGTTGAAGATACAGTAAAGGGCACAGGGGTGCATTTT. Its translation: CSVEDTVKGTGVHF.

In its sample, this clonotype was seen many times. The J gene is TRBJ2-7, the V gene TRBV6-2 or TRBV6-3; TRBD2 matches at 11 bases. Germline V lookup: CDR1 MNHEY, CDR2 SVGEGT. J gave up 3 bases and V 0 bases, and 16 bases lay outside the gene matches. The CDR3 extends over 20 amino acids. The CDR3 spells CASSYSIRLAGKPSNYEQYF. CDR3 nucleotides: TGTGCCAGCAGTTACTCCATACGACTAGCGGGGAAGCCCTCAAACTACGAGCAGTACTTC.

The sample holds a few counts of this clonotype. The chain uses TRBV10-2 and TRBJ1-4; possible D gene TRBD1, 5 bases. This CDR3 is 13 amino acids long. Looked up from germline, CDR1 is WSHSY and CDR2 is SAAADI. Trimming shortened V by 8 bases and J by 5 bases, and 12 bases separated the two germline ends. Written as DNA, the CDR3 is TGCGCCAGCGTCGGGGGGTGGAATGAAAAACTGTTTTTT. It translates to CASVGGWNEKLFF.

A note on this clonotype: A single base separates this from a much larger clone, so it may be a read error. CDR3 DNA sequence: TGTGCCGGTACCGGACCGTTCTATGGCTACACCTTC. Translation gives CAGTGPFYGYTF. This sequence joins TRBV6-2 or TRBV6-3 and TRBJ1-2; D uncertain. The germline gives CDR1 MNHEY, CDR2 SVGEGT. Trimming left V 11 bases short and J 4 bases short, with 14 bases between. The CDR3 is 12 residues long.

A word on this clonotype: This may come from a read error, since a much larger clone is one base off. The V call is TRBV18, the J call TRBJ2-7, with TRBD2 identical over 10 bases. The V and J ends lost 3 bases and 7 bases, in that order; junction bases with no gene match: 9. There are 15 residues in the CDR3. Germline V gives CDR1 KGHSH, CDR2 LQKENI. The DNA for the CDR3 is TGTGCCAGCTCACCTAGCGGGGGGTCCCGTGGTGAGCAGTACTTC. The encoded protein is CASSPSGGSRGEQYF.

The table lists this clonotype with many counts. DNA for the CDR3: TGTGCCAGCAGCCAAGCGAACAGGGTAGGGTCCTACGAGCAGTACTTC. Protein product: CASSQANRVGSYEQYF. The chain employs TRBV3-1 and TRBJ2-7, with D possibly TRBD1 on 6 matching bases. There are 16 residues in the CDR3. CDR1 is LGHDT, CDR2 YNNKEL, per germline (reference sequence). The V and J ends lost 1 base and 1 base respectively, with 14 bases between them.

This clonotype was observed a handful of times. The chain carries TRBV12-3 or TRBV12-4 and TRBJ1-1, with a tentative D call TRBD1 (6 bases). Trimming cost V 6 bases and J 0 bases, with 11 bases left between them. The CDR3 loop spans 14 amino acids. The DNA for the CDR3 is TGTGCCAGCAGGCCGGGGGCTGTGAACACTGAAGCTTTCTTT. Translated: CASRPGAVNTEAFF.

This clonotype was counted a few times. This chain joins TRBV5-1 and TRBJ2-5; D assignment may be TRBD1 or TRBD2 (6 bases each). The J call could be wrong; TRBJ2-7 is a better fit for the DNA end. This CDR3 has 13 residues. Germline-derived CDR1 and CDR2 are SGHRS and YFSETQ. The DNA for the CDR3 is TGCGCCAGCAGCCCAACAGGGAGGTACGAGCAGTACTTC. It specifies CASSPTGRYEQYF.

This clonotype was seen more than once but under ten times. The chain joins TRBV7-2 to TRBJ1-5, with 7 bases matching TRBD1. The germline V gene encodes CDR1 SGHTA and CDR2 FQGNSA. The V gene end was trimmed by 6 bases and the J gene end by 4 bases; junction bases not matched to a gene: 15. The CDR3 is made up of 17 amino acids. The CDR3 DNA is TGTGCCAGCAGTACCGGACAGGTCGGACGAAGGAATCAGCCCCAGCATTTT. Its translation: CASSTGQVGRRNQPQHF.

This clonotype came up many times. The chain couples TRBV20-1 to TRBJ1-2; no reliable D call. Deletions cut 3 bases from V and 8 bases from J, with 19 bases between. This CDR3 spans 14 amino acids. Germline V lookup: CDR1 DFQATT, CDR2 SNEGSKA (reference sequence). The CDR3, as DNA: TGCAGTGCTAGGCACGTTGAAAAACTCGGAGGCTACACCTTC. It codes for CSARHVEKLGGYTF.

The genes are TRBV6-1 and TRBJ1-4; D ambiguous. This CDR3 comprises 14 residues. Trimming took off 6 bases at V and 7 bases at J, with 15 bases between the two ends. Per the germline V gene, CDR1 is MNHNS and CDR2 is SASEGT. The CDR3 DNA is TGTGCCAGCAGCGTTCGGGGAGTCGGTGAAAAACTGTTTTTT. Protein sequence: CASSVRGVGEKLFF.

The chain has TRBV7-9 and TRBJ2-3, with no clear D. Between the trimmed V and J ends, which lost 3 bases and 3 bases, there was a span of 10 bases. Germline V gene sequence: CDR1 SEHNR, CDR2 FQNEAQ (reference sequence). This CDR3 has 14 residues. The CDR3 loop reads CASSFSGPTDTQYF. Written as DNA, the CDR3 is TGTGCCAGCAGCTTTTCCGGGCCGACAGATACGCAGTATTTT. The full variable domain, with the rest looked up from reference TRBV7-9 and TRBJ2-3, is DTGVSQNPRHKITKRGQNVTFRCDPISEHNRLYWYRQTLGQGPEFLTYFQNEAQLEKSRLLSDRFSAERPKGSFSTLEIQRTEQGDSAMYLCASSFSGPTDTQYFGPGTRLTVL.

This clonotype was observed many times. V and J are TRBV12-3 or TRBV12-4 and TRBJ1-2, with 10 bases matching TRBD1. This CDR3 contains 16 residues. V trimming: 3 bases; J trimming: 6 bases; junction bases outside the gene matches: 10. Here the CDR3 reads CASSLTGTGVFHGYTF. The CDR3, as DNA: TGTGCCAGCAGTTTGACCGGGACAGGGGTATTTCATGGCTACACCTTC.

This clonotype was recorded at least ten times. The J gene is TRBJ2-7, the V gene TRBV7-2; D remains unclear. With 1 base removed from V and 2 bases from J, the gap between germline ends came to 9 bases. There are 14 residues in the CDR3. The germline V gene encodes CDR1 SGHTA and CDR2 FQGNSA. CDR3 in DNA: TGTGCCAGCAGCTTAGAAGGGTTGGCCTACGAGCAGTACTTC. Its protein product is CASSLEGLAYEQYF. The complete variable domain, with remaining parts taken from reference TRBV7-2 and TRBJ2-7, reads GAGVSQSPSNKVTEKGKDVELRCDPISGHTALYWYRQSLGQGLEFLIYFQGNSAPDKSGLPSDRFSAERTGGSVSTLTIQRTQQEDSAVYLCASSLEGLAYEQYFGPGTRLTVT.

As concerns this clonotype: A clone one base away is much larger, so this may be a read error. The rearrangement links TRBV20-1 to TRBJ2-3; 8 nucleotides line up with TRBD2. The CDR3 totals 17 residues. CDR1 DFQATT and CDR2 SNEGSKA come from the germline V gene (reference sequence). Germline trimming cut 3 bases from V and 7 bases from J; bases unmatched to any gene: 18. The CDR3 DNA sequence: TGCAGTGCTAGGGACCCCCAGCTAACGGGGGGGAGAAATACGCAGTATTTT. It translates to CSARDPQLTGGRNTQYF.

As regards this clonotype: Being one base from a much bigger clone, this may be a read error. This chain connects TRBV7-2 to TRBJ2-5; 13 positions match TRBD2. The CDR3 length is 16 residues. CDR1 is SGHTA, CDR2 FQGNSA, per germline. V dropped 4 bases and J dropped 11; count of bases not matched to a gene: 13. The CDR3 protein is CASSSDWTSGGYEQYF. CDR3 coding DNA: TGTGCCAGCAGCTCAGACTGGACTAGCGGGGGTTATGAGCAGTACTTC.

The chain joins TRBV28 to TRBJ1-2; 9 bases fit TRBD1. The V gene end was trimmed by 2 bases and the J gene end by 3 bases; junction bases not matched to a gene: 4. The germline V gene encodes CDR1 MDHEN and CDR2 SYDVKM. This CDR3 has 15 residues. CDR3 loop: CASSLGTGKDYGYTF. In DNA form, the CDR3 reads TGTGCCAGCAGTTTAGGGACAGGGAAGGACTATGGCTACACCTTC.

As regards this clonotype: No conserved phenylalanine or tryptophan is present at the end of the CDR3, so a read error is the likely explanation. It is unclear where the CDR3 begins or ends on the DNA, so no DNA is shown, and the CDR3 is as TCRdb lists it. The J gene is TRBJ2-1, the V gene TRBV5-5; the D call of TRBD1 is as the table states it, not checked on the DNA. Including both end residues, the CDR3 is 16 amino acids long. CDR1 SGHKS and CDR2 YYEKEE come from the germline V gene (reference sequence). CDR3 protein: CASSLATAGLSYTFGS.

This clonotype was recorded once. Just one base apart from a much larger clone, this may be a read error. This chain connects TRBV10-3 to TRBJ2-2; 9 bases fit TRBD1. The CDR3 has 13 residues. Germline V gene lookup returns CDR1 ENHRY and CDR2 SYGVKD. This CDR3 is CATTGGNTGERFF. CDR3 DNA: TGTGCCACTACAGGGGGCAACACCGGGGAGCGGTTTTTT.